This TCR beta chain was sequenced in a study of response to subunit inactivated influenza vaccine. Study-wide points: It was suggested by the authors that few new T cells are recruited by each seasonal influenza vaccination.

The germline V gene encodes CDR1 MNHEY and CDR2 SVGAGI. The CDR3 runs 14 residues. Deletions cut 2 bases from V and 7 bases from J, with 9 bases between. This clonotype was seen more than once but under ten times. The antigen is not known. In TCRdb, the RT-PCR reads were re-called with MiXCR into one record per CDR3 protein. The sample consists of roughly 710,000 distinct CDR3 sequences, approximately 14% of them appearing once. This sequence originates from a man aged 50 or older who received an inactivated influenza vaccine. The source material was PBMCs from blood, sampled 14 to 15 days before vaccination. The chain uses TRBV6-5 and TRBJ1-6, with a possible D match to TRBD1 (5 bases). The CDR3 sequence: CASSYTRGNSPLHF. Here the CDR3 DNA reads TGTGCCAGCAGTTACACCCGGGGGAATTCACCCCTCCACTTT.